This is a list of T cell receptor beta chains from one sample in a study of shared clonotypes between healthy human individuals. Produced via immunoSEQ multiplex PCR; TCRdb's table is partial and in-frame only. The sample carries 170,000 or so clones, 60% to 75% recorded once. The source material was memory CD4+ T cells sorted from blood. Receptor source: a young man in good health. CDR3s include the opening cysteine and the closing phenylalanine or tryptophan. Each record gives: D gene, clone size, V gene, J gene, CDR3 DNA, CDR3 protein. The D gene is left open where the match is weak. Size values are once, few and many counts, or a class for expanded clones, and some rows have none.

D gene: TRBD1
clone size: few
V gene: TRBV2
J gene: TRBJ1-2
CDR3 DNA: TGTGCCAGCAGCACTACCCAGGGGGACTATGGCTACACCTTC
CDR3 protein: CASSTTQGDYGYTF

D gene: TRBD1
clone size: NA
V gene: TRBV9
J gene: TRBJ2-7
CDR3 DNA: TGTGCCAGCAGCGGGACAGGCGCGTCCTACGAGCAGTACTTC
CDR3 protein: CASSGTGASYEQYF

D gene: NA
clone size: NA
V gene: TRBV15
J gene: TRBJ2-1
CDR3 DNA: TGTGCCACCAGCGCCCGGGCAGGGGCGAGTGAGCAGTTCTTC
CDR3 protein: CATSARAGASEQFF

D gene: NA
clone size: NA
V gene: TRBV6-1
J gene: TRBJ2-5
CDR3 DNA: TGTGCCAGTCTCGGGGCCCCGGAGACCCAGTACTTC
CDR3 protein: CASLGAPETQYF

D gene: TRBD2
clone size: NA
V gene: TRBV15
J gene: TRBJ2-2
CDR3 DNA: TGTGCCACCAGCAGACCCGGACTAGCGGGGAACACCGGGGAGCTGTTTTTT
CDR3 protein: CATSRPGLAGNTGELFF

D gene: NA
clone size: NA
V gene: TRBV20-1
J gene: TRBJ2-7
CDR3 DNA: TGCAGTGCTGGTAGATACGAGCAGTACTTC
CDR3 protein: CSAGRYEQYF

D gene: TRBD1
clone size: NA
V gene: TRBV18
J gene: TRBJ2-2
CDR3 DNA: TGTGCCAGCTCCAGACAGGGGACCGGGGAGCTGTTTTTT
CDR3 protein: CASSRQGTGELFF

D gene: NA
clone size: NA
V gene: TRBV14
J gene: TRBJ2-5
CDR3 DNA: TGTGCCAGCAGCCGAAGAGAGGGCGAGGCCCAGTACTTC
CDR3 protein: CASSRREGEAQYF

D gene: TRBD2
clone size: NA
V gene: TRBV11-3
J gene: TRBJ2-7
CDR3 DNA: TGTGCCAGCAGCTTAAATGGCGGGAGGTACGAGCAGTACTTC
CDR3 protein: CASSLNGGRYEQYF

D gene: NA
clone size: few
V gene: TRBV5-1
J gene: TRBJ2-7
CDR3 DNA: TGCGCCAGCAGCTATACGGACTGGAAGACTGGGTCCGAGCAGTACTTC
CDR3 protein: CASSYTDWKTGSEQYF

D gene: TRBD2
clone size: once
V gene: TRBV28
J gene: TRBJ2-7
CDR3 DNA: TGTGCCAGCAGTTCTCTAGCGGGAGGGTCCTACGAGCAGTACTTC
CDR3 protein: CASSSLAGGSYEQYF

D gene: NA
clone size: once
V gene: TRBV7-2
J gene: TRBJ2-3
CDR3 DNA: TGTGCCAGCAGCTTGACTAGTAGGTGGATAGATACGCAGTATTTT
CDR3 protein: CASSLTSRWIDTQYF

D gene: TRBD1
clone size: NA
V gene: TRBV6-1
J gene: TRBJ2-1
CDR3 DNA: TGTGCCAGCACAACCACAGGGGGCTCCTACAATGAGCAGTTCTTC
CDR3 protein: CASTTTGGSYNEQFF

D gene: NA
clone size: NA
V gene: TRBV5-1
J gene: TRBJ2-1
CDR3 DNA: TGCGCCAGCAGCTTACGCAATGAGCAGTTCTTC
CDR3 protein: CASSLRNEQFF

D gene: NA
clone size: NA
V gene: TRBV9
J gene: TRBJ2-4
CDR3 DNA: TGTGCCAGCAGCGGAAACGCCAAAAACATTCAGTACTTC
CDR3 protein: CASSGNAKNIQYF

D gene: NA
clone size: NA
V gene: TRBV5-4
J gene: TRBJ2-5
CDR3 DNA: TGTGCCAGCAGCTTGGGGGCTCCCCAAGAGACCCAGTACTTC
CDR3 protein: CASSLGAPQETQYF

D gene: TRBD1
clone size: medium-sized
V gene: TRBV5-1
J gene: TRBJ1-2
CDR3 DNA: TGCGCCAGCAGCCCAGGATGGGACAGCCTCTATGGCTACACCTTC
CDR3 protein: CASSPGWDSLYGYTF

D gene: NA
clone size: NA
V gene: TRBV9
J gene: TRBJ1-2
CDR3 DNA: TGTGCCAGCAGCGTATCCGGACAATGGAACTATGGCTACACCTTC
CDR3 protein: CASSVSGQWNYGYTF

D gene: TRBD2
clone size: few
V gene: TRBV4-3
J gene: TRBJ2-2
CDR3 DNA: TGCGCCAGCAGCCAAGTCGTGACTAGCGGGTTATACACCGGGGAGCTGTTTTTT
CDR3 protein: CASSQVVTSGLYTGELFF

D gene: TRBD2
clone size: NA
V gene: TRBV25-1
J gene: TRBJ2-1
CDR3 DNA: TGTGCCAGCAGTGAACCTAGCGGGGCGTACAATGAGCAGTTCTTC
CDR3 protein: CASSEPSGAYNEQFF

D gene: NA
clone size: NA
V gene: TRBV5-1
J gene: TRBJ2-2
CDR3 DNA: TGCGCCAGCAGCTTGATGGGGGAGGCGACCGGGGAGCTGTTTTTT
CDR3 protein: CASSLMGEATGELFF

D gene: NA
clone size: NA
V gene: TRBV19
J gene: TRBJ2-3
CDR3 DNA: TGTGCCAGTAACTCAGGGTCAGCGCAGTATTTT
CDR3 protein: CASNSGSAQYF

D gene: NA
clone size: NA
V gene: TRBV25-1
J gene: TRBJ1-4
CDR3 DNA: TGTGCCAGCACCCCAGGGAGTTTTGGCACTAATGAAAAACTGTTTTTT
CDR3 protein: CASTPGSFGTNEKLFF

D gene: NA
clone size: NA
V gene: TRBV11-2
J gene: TRBJ2-3
CDR3 DNA: TGTGCCAGCAGCTTAGCGAGGAGCACAGATACGCAGTATTTT
CDR3 protein: CASSLARSTDTQYF

D gene: NA
clone size: NA
V gene: TRBV30
J gene: TRBJ1-2
CDR3 DNA: TGTGCCTGTTTGTCCTATTATGGCTACACCTTC
CDR3 protein: CACLSYYGYTF

D gene: NA
clone size: NA
V gene: TRBV18
J gene: TRBJ2-1
CDR3 DNA: TGTGCCAGCTCGCGGCTAGCGTGGGGGGGCGATGAGCAGTTCTTC
CDR3 protein: CASSRLAWGGDEQFF

D gene: TRBD1
clone size: NA
V gene: TRBV19
J gene: TRBJ2-4
CDR3 DNA: TGTGCCAGTAGTATAGATCTGGGGACAGCCGTAGCCAAAAACATTCAGTACTTC
CDR3 protein: CASSIDLGTAVAKNIQYF

D gene: NA
clone size: NA
V gene: TRBV28
J gene: TRBJ2-6
CDR3 DNA: TGTGCCAGCAGTTTAAAGGTTCCCAACGTCCTGACTTTC
CDR3 protein: CASSLKVPNVLTF

D gene: NA
clone size: NA
V gene: TRBV6-5
J gene: TRBJ2-7
CDR3 DNA: TGTGCCAGCACCCAGGGCTCCGAGCAGTACTTC
CDR3 protein: CASTQGSEQYF